This T cell receptor beta chain was recorded in a study of control samples from healthy donors and cancer patients (TCRdb year 2020). Comments on this clone: Its antigen remains undetermined. Nothing much larger sits one base from this clone, and base qualities are not available.

CDR1 MNHEY and CDR2 SMNVEV were looked up in the germline V gene (reference sequence). The CDR3, cysteine through phenylalanine, is 16 amino acids long. Of all the DNA, just the CDR3 is kept, 48 bases in frame from base 1. V is reduced by 5 bases and J by 7 bases, leaving a spacing of 23 bases between them. The library was produced with the immunoSEQ multiplex PCR assay. TCRdb mirrors the immuneACCESS table, restricted to in-frame sequences. Some clones are absent from its copies; in checked studies, under half trace to an unresolved V gene, and the reason for the others is unknown. In all, the sample holds approximately 220,000 clones, and about 93% of those were seen once. The ten largest clones represent about 1.6% of the sample.

Recombination joined TRBV27 with TRBJ1-2; TRBD1 might be the D gene, on 6 matching bases. The sequenced sample was blood. The sequence was collected from a man in his fifties or sixties in good health. In nucleotides, the sequence is TGTGCCAGCAGTCTTTCCCTCGGTGGGACACCGGCTGGCTACACCTTC. This is translated as CASSLSLGGTPAGYTF.